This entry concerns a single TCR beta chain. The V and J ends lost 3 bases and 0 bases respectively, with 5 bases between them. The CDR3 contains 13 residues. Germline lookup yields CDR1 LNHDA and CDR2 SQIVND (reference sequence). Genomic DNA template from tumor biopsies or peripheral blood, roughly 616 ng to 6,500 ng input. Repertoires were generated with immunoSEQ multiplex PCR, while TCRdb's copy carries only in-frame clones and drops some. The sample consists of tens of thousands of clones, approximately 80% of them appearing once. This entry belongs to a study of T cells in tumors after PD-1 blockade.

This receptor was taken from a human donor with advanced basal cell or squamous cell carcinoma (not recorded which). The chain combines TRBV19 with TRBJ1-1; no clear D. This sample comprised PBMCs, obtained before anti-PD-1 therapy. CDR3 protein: CASSITVNTEAFF. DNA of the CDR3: TGTGCCAGTAGTATTACAGTGAACACTGAAGCTTTCTTT.